The clone carrying this TCR beta chain was seen a single time. As yet, its antigen is unknown. This sample stems from a study of cytomegalovirus exposure and HLA in healthy donors. Study conclusions and caveats: It was found in a later analysis that first-cohort TCR clusters tended to co-occur in the 120 validation repertoires.

The table came from immunoSEQ multiplex PCR; TCRdb's copy has only in-frame clones and leaves some out. The sample carries about 56,000 clones, 90% to 96% recorded once. Germline-derived CDR1 and CDR2 are SGHRS and YFSETQ. V was pared by 5 bases and J by 2 bases, with 20 bases between. The CDR3 consists of 16 residues. The sample comprised PBMCs. This clonotype originated in a woman under 30 in good health and CMV-seronegative. The V gene is TRBV5-1, the J gene TRBJ2-7; tentative D call: TRBD1 (8 bases). For the CDR3, the DNA is TGCGCCAGCAGAGGGGGGGGCCCGGGACAGGCCTACGAGCAGTACTTC. It is translated as CASRGGGPGQAYEQYF.